This T cell receptor (beta chain) comes out of a study of shared clonotypes between healthy human individuals. Findings and limits, study-wide: Sample collection involved blood only; tissue repertoires are likely different.

Concerning this clone itself: Its cognate antigen is unknown.

Generated by immunoSEQ multiplex PCR, the TCRdb table keeps only in-frame clones and is missing some. This sample carries about 1.1 million clones, 75% to 80% of them seen once, and the ten largest clones take around 0.47%. The receptor comes from a man aged 18 to 29 in good health. Some clones in this sample may be carry-over from other donors' samples. Sequenced input: memory CD4+ T cells from PBMCs. Subset defined: CD45RA-negative fraction.

CDR3 bases: TGTGCCAGCTCACCGGGCTGGGGGACAAACGAGCAGTACTTC. This sequence encodes CASSPGWGTNEQYF. The chain joins TRBV18 to TRBJ2-7; D might be TRBD1 (6 bases). The CDR3 extends over 14 amino acids. Germline-derived CDR1 and CDR2 are KGHSH and LQKENI. V lost 3 bases to trimming and J lost 5 bases, with 14 bases between them.